The T cell receptor (beta chain) under discussion was sequenced for a study of blood T cell repertoires in COVID-19. At the level of the study: COVID-19 samples collected from the United States, Italy and Spain covered acute and convalescent phases.

Using immunoSEQ multiplex PCR, the repertoire was profiled, and TCRdb retains in-frame clones only, with some absent. The repertoire holds about 330,000 clones, 80% to 90% seen once, with 5% in the top ten. Before being deemed recovered, Cohort 3 donors had two negative PCRs, clearance, or symptom resolution. Germline values: CDR1 SGHRS, CDR2 YFSETQ. The CDR3 has 15 residues. V lost 5 bases and J lost 3; bases outside the gene matches: 6. The sequencing input was PBMCs or T cells enriched from blood (not recorded which). The gene calls are TRBV5-1 and TRBJ2-7, with TRBD1 matching over 12 bases. The origin of this receptor is a man aged 25 to 40 who had recovered from COVID-19. CDR3 protein: CASSSGQGASYEQYF. CDR3 DNA: TGCGCCAGCAGTTCGGGACAGGGGGCAAGCTACGAGCAGTACTTC.